This T cell receptor beta chain was captured in a study of T cells in Graves' hyperthyroidism and ophthalmopathy. Overall study: Peripheral blood was secured at the point of initial diagnosis, before any treatment.

Amplification of TCR beta CDR3 regions was performed using RNA transcripts as template. RT-PCR in the first round (using the HTBI primer set) targeted the TCR CDR3. TCRdb reprocessed the multiplex PCR reads via MiXCR and lists one record per CDR3 protein. Found here are approximately 600,000 distinct CDR3 sequences, approximately 14% of them singletons; the top ten hold about 4%. Exclusion followed for patients with uncontrolled infection, other autoimmune disease, pregnancy or lactation. This clonotype has a single count. The germline V gene encodes CDR1 SGHTA and CDR2 FQGNSA. The CDR3 has 14 residues. The germline V and J ends were trimmed by 5 bases and 7 bases, with 14 bases remaining between them.

The source is a woman in her thirties or forties with Graves' ophthalmopathy. The sample comprised blood. The rearrangement uses TRBV7-2 and TRBJ2-2; D is possibly TRBD1 or TRBD2 (6 bases each). CDR3: CASSPGGGLGELFF. The CDR3, as DNA: TGTGCCAGCAGCCCCGGGGGCGGCCTCGGGGAGCTGTTTTTT.